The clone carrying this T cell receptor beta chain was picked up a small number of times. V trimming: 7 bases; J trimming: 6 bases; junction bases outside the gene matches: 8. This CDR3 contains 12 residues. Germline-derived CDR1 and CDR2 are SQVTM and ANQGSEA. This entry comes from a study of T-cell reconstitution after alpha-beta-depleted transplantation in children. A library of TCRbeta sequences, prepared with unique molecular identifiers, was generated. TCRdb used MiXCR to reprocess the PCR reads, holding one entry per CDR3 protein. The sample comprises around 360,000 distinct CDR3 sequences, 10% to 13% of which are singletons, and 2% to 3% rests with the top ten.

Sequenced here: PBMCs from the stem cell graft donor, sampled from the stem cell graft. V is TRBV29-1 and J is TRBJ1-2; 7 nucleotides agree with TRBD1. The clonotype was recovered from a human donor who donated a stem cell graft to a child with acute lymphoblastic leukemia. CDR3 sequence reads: CSAEGGTDGYTF. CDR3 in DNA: TGCAGCGCCGAGGGAGGGACAGATGGCTACACCTTC.